This passage covers 27 T cell receptor beta chains from one sample sequenced in a study of blood T cells in healthy people across ages. PCR was performed a second time for roughly 7 to 11 cycles using a sample-barcoded 5' primer and a J-beta primer mix. TCRdb reanalysed the 5' RACE reads using MiXCR and keeps one entry per CDR3 protein. This table has roughly 2 million distinct CDR3 sequences, around half appearing once. Input material: blood. These receptors came from a woman between 35 and 50 years old in good health.

This clonotype has just a few counts. The rearrangement uses TRBV20-1 and TRBJ2-7; 9 nucleotides match TRBD2. Germline V gives CDR1 DFQATT, CDR2 SNEGSKA (reference sequence). The length of the CDR3 is 15 residues. V lost 5 bases to trimming and J lost 1 base; unmatched junction nucleotides: 9. Here the CDR3 reads CSAVLAGQPSYEQYF. DNA of the CDR3: TGCAGTGCTGTACTAGCGGGCCAACCTTCCTACGAGCAGTACTTC.

This clonotype was recorded many times. The genes are TRBV2 and TRBJ2-6; D is unresolved. V lost 6 bases to trimming and J lost 1 base, with 10 bases between them. Germline CDR1 reads SNHLY; CDR2 reads FYNNEI. The CDR3 contains 15 residues. For the CDR3, the DNA is TGTGCCAGCAGCGAGGTCGGATCTGGGGCCAACGTCCTGACTTTC. Translating it yields CASSEVGSGANVLTF.

This clonotype was recorded only once. The chain is built from TRBV20-1 and TRBJ2-3, with 8 positions matching TRBD2. Germline V gene lookup returns CDR1 DFQATT and CDR2 SNEGSKA (reference sequence). The CDR3 spans 17 residues. The V segment lost 1 base and the J segment 0 bases; nucleotides outside the gene matches: 9. The DNA for the CDR3 is TGCAGTGCTAGAGTAGTGGGCGGGGGGTCTAGCACAGATACGCAGTATTTT. As protein: CSARVVGGGSSTDTQYF.

This sequence joins TRBV7-2 and TRBJ1-2; tentative D call: TRBD1 (6 bases). The CDR3 is 15 residues long. CDR1 is SGHTA and CDR2 is FQGNSA in the germline V gene. V was pared by 5 bases and J by 2 bases, with 15 bases between. CDR3 nucleotide sequence: TGTGCCAGCAGCCAAGGACAGCCAGAGAACTATGGCTACACCTTC. Translation gives CASSQGQPENYGYTF.

This clonotype was seen many times. The chain carries TRBV4-2 and TRBJ2-5; maybe TRBD2 (6 bases). The end of the DNA fits TRBJ2-7 better, so the J call may be wrong. The CDR3 covers 13 residues. Germline V gene data show CDR1 as LGHNA and CDR2 as YNFKEQ. The CDR3 DNA reads as TGTGCCAGCAGCCCGCGTGGAGGGGACGAGCAGTACTTC. Residues: CASSPRGGDEQYF.

This clonotype showed up just a few times. The rearrangement links TRBV12-3 or TRBV12-4 to TRBJ1-6; D call uncertain. Trimming stripped 1 base from V and 7 bases from J, with 8 bases between. This CDR3 contains 14 residues. CDR3 protein: CASSLGQSNSPLHF. The CDR3 coding sequence is TGTGCCAGCAGTTTAGGGCAGTCAAATTCACCCCTCCACTTT.

The chain recombines TRBV5-1 with TRBJ2-3, with a tentative D call TRBD2 (6 bases). The CDR3 length is 16 residues. CDR1 and CDR2 (germline): SGHRS, YFSETQ. Trimming left V 3 bases short and J 0 bases short, with 14 bases between. The DNA for the CDR3 is TGCGCCAGCAGCTCGGAGGGGCTGGGTAGCACAGATACGCAGTATTTT. Its translation is CASSSEGLGSTDTQYF.

This clonotype occurred a few times. Germline is not matched at one junction end, which may reflect a read error. The V call is TRBV4-3, the J call TRBJ2-5, with no clear D. This CDR3 comprises 13 residues. Germline V lookup: CDR1 LGHNA, CDR2 YSLEER. The CDR3 here is CASSQAAQETRYF. CDR3 coding DNA: TGCGCCAGCAGCCAGGCGGCACAAGAGACCCGGTACTTC.

This clonotype appeared a few times. This sequence joins TRBV29-1 and TRBJ2-3, with D possibly TRBD2 on 5 matching bases. The V end was cut by 8 bases, the J end by 3 bases, with 24 bases between. The CDR3 runs 16 residues. Germline V gene data show CDR1 as SQVTM and CDR2 as ANQGSEA. CDR3 amino acids: CSTRGSLQKVTDTQYF. The CDR3 coding sequence is TGCAGCACCCGGGGAAGTCTGCAGAAGGTAACAGATACGCAGTATTTT.

This rearrangement joins TRBV4-2 to TRBJ2-1, with TRBD1 as a possible D gene (5 bases). The CDR3 runs to 18 residues. Germline CDR1 is LGHNA and CDR2 is YNFKEQ. V lost 3 bases and J 0 bases, leaving 18 bases between the germline ends. CDR3 in amino acids: CASSQEAPQGLSYNEQFF. CDR3 nucleotide sequence: TGTGCCAGCAGCCAGGAAGCGCCCCAGGGCCTCTCCTACAATGAGCAGTTCTTC.

This clonotype was observed a handful of times. The chain carries TRBV4-3 and TRBJ2-7; D unresolved. Trimming removed 0 bases at V and 3 bases at J, with 18 bases between. Germline V gene lookup returns CDR1 LGHNA and CDR2 YSLEER. The CDR3 length is 17 residues. The CDR3, as DNA: TGCGCCAGCAGCCAAGAAGATGGTAAAACGTATTTCTACGAGCAGTACTTC. Translation: CASSQEDGKTYFYEQYF.

This chain connects TRBV20-1 to TRBJ2-1; a possible D gene is TRBD2 (6 bases). The DNA end is a closer match to TRBJ2-7, so the J assignment may be wrong. The length of the CDR3 is 13 residues. Germline V gives CDR1 DFQATT, CDR2 SNEGSKA (reference sequence). CDR3 amino acids: CSAPGDSYNEQYF. The CDR3 DNA reads as TGCAGTGCTCCCGGGGACTCCTACAATGAGCAGTACTTC.

V gene TRBV29-1 combines with J gene TRBJ2-7; 13 nucleotides agree with TRBD2. Matching the DNA end better, TRBJ2-5 makes the J call doubtful. Germline assignment: CDR1 SQVTM and CDR2 ANQGSEA. The CDR3 contains 16 residues. Here the CDR3 reads CSVSPGLAGAGETQYF. The DNA of the CDR3 is TGCAGCGTTAGCCCAGGACTAGCGGGGGCTGGGGAGACCCAGTACTTC.

The V call is TRBV15, the J call TRBJ2-5; D call uncertain. V lost 2 bases, J lost 1 base, and 8 bases lay in between. Germline V gene sequence: CDR1 LNHNV, CDR2 YYDKDF (reference sequence). The CDR3 is 14 amino acids. The DNA of the CDR3 is TGTGCCACCAGCAGACCCGATGGCCAAGAGACCCAGTACTTC. Protein sequence: CATSRPDGQETQYF.

The CDR3 DNA follows: TGCGCCAGCAGCCAAGTCTGGCAGGGACCCTACGAGCAGTACTTC. The encoded protein is CASSQVWQGPYEQYF. The gene calls are TRBV4-1 and TRBJ2-7; D could derive from TRBD1 or TRBD2 (5 bases each). V was pared by 1 base and J by 2 bases, with 12 bases between. The CDR3 loop spans 15 amino acids. The germline V gene has CDR1 MGHRA and CDR2 YSYEKL.

A few counts support this clonotype. This chain links TRBV4-3 with TRBJ2-7; D is unresolved. The CDR3 length is 15 residues. Trimming removed 0 bases at V and 2 bases at J, with 11 bases between. In germline, CDR1 is LGHNA, CDR2 YSLEER. The CDR3 sequence is CASSQDSGSPYEQYF. As DNA, the CDR3 is TGCGCCAGCAGCCAAGATAGTGGCAGCCCCTACGAGCAGTACTTC.

This chain joins TRBV5-1 and TRBJ1-5, with D tentatively TRBD1 (6 bases). Per germline, CDR1 SGHRS and CDR2 YFSETQ. The CDR3 is 15 residues long. Trimming shortened V by 3 bases and J by 7 bases, and 17 bases separated the two germline ends. CDR3 coding DNA: TGCGCCAGCAGCTATTCTCCGGGGGCAGGACAGCCCCAGCATTTT. Translation: CASSYSPGAGQPQHF.

The chain is built from TRBV2 and TRBJ2-7; 10 bases are a match to TRBD1. Germline-derived CDR1 and CDR2 are SNHLY and FYNNEI. The CDR3 has 12 residues. J lost 12 bases, V lost 4 bases, and 6 bases had no gene match. This CDR3 reads CASSALGQGSYF. CDR3 sequence (DNA): TGTGCCAGCAGTGCGTTGGGACAGGGGTCGTACTTC.

This clonotype has more than one count but fewer than ten. This chain uses TRBV4-1 with TRBJ2-5; D is unresolved. Germline loops: CDR1 MGHRA, CDR2 YSYEKL. This CDR3 has 14 amino acids. V was clipped by 4 bases and J by 1 base, with 10 bases between them. CDR3 amino acids: CASSPLVGQETQYF. Written as DNA, the CDR3 is TGCGCCAGCAGCCCTTTGGTAGGCCAAGAGACCCAGTACTTC.

V gene TRBV7-6 combines with J gene TRBJ2-1; 7 positions agree with TRBD2. The last part of the DNA fits TRBJ2-7 better; the J call may be wrong. This CDR3 has 14 residues. Per germline, CDR1 SGHVS and CDR2 FNYEAQ. CDR3 bases: TGTGCCAGCAGCAACGCTGGGACTAACAATGAGCAGTACTTC. It specifies CASSNAGTNNEQYF.

The chain recombines TRBV18 with TRBJ1-6; D ambiguous. V lost 5 bases to trimming and J lost 5 bases, with 10 bases between them. Germline V lookup: CDR1 KGHSH, CDR2 LQKENI. The CDR3 consists of 14 residues. As DNA, the CDR3 is TGTGCCAGCTCAAACGGGATCAATAATTCACCCCTCCACTTT. This encodes CASSNGINNSPLHF.

This clonotype appeared a few times. The chain employs TRBV12-3 or TRBV12-4 and TRBJ1-1; TRBD1 agrees at 7 bases. J lost 5 bases, V lost 6 bases, and 12 bases had no gene match. This CDR3 spans 15 amino acids. The CDR3 region is CASRQTTGFGTEAFF. The CDR3 DNA sequence: TGTGCCAGCAGACAGACGACAGGGTTCGGGACTGAAGCTTTCTTT.

This chain joins TRBV28 and TRBJ2-4, with TRBD1 identical over 7 bases. The DNA matches TRBJ2-5 better at its end, which makes the J call doubtful. Germline assignment: CDR1 MDHEN and CDR2 SYDVKM. CDR3 length: 15 amino acids. CDR3 sequence (DNA): TGTGCCAGCAGTTTATTACAGGGGCACCGAGAGACCCAGTACTTC. Protein sequence: CASSLLQGHRETQYF.

The chain joins TRBV4-3 to TRBJ1-2, with TRBD1 matching 9 bases. The CDR3 spans 16 residues. The trim removed 1 base at V and 1 base at J, leaving 4 bases unmatched. Germline CDR1 LGHNA, CDR2 YSLEER. In DNA form, the CDR3 reads TGCGCCAGCAGCCAAGGACAGGGGGGGAGTAACTATGGCTACACCTTC. It translates to CASSQGQGGSNYGYTF.

CDR3 nucleotide sequence: TGTGCCAGCTGGAGGGAGACCCAGTACTTC. Translation: CASWRETQYF. The chain joins TRBV2 to TRBJ2-5; a weak D match, TRBD2 (5 bases). Trimming removed 8 bases at V and 5 bases at J, with 6 bases between. From germline, CDR1 is SNHLY and CDR2 FYNNEI. The CDR3 is 10 amino acids.

The gene calls are TRBV20-1 and TRBJ2-5; 10 bases are a match to TRBD2. CDR3 length: 16 amino acids. Trimming cost V 5 bases and J 2 bases; bases outside gene matches: 11. CDR1 DFQATT and CDR2 SNEGSKA come from the germline V gene (reference sequence). This chain's CDR3 is CSALVASGGLQETQYF. In nucleotides, the CDR3 is TGCAGTGCTCTGGTGGCTAGCGGGGGTTTACAAGAGACCCAGTACTTC.

This clonotype was detected only a few times. V usage is TRBV9 and J usage is TRBJ1-2; D might be TRBD1 (6 bases). Germline CDR1 SGDLS, CDR2 YYNGEE. The CDR3 runs to 16 residues. V lost 3 bases and J 3 bases, leaving 18 bases between the germline ends. CDR3 in amino acids: CASSASGKRGDYGYTF. The CDR3 DNA sequence: TGTGCCAGCAGCGCATCCGGGAAAAGGGGGGACTATGGCTACACCTTC.